Listed below are T cell receptor beta chains from one sample, sequenced in a study of T cell responses to AZD1222 COVID-19 vaccine. Repertoires were generated with immunoSEQ multiplex PCR, while TCRdb's copy carries only in-frame clones and drops some. Here the sample spans 100,000 to 120,000 clones, just over 85% being singletons. This sample comprised peripheral blood, obtained on day 0 of AZD1222 vaccination. The receptors originated from an adult in good health. CDR3s include the opening cysteine and the closing phenylalanine or tryptophan. The order of the fields is D gene, J gene, V gene, clone size, CDR3 protein, CDR3 DNA. D genes are given only for firm matches. Not every row has a clone size; where given, it reads once, few, many or a size class.

-	TRBJ2-5	TRBV19	-	CASSSRPPGGGETQYF	TGTGCCAGTAGTTCCCGACCCCCTGGGGGTGGGGAGACCCAGTACTTC
TRBD1	TRBJ1-1	TRBV27	-	CASSLWDRGSATEAFF	TGTGCCAGCAGTCTCTGGGACAGGGGGTCGGCCACTGAAGCTTTCTTT
TRBD1	TRBJ1-2	TRBV10-3	-	CAIRRDREGVYGYTF	TGTGCCATCAGACGGGACAGGGAAGGGGTCTATGGCTACACCTTC
-	TRBJ2-7	TRBV5-1	-	CASSLIAATYEQYF	TGCGCCAGCAGCTTGATAGCGGCGACCTACGAGCAGTACTTC
-	TRBJ2-3	TRBV28	once	CASMRGAHEDTQYF	TGTGCCAGCATGAGGGGGGCACATGAAGATACGCAGTATTTT
TRBD2	TRBJ2-4	TRBV19	-	CASSSGTRGVVQYF	TGTGCCAGTAGTTCCGGGACCCGGGGGGTCGTTCAGTACTTC
TRBD1	TRBJ1-5	TRBV30	-	CAWSVRQGTSNQPQHF	TGTGCCTGGAGTGTCAGACAGGGGACTAGCAATCAGCCCCAGCATTTT
TRBD1	TRBJ2-6	TRBV5-6	-	CASSSGITGAGANVLTF	TGTGCCAGCAGCTCCGGAATAACAGGGGCTGGGGCCAACGTCCTGACTTTC
TRBD1	TRBJ2-1	TRBV29-1	-	CSVLLSDRAANEQFF	TGCAGCGTCCTACTTTCGGACAGGGCGGCGAATGAGCAGTTCTTC
TRBD1	TRBJ1-2	TRBV29-1	-	CSVATTGQHYGYTF	TGCAGCGTGGCCACTACGGGACAGCATTATGGCTACACCTTC
TRBD1	TRBJ1-5	TRBV6-5	-	CASGSGQGYFGQPQHF	TGTGCCAGCGGTTCGGGACAGGGGTACTTCGGTCAGCCCCAGCATTTT